Included here is one TCR beta chain sequence, with context. Its antigen is as yet unknown. Libraries were prepared by immunoSEQ multiplex PCR; TCRdb keeps only in-frame clonotypes and omits some of them. This repertoire shows some 150,000 clones, just under 90% found once; its top ten account for roughly 1.3%. This specimen comes from a study of cytomegalovirus exposure and HLA in healthy donors. Separation from the roughly 670-subject first cohort characterized the roughly 120-subject validation cohort, to which the donors belonged. Germline CDR1 is SGHDT and CDR2 is YYEEEE. The junction had 2 bases not matched to a gene; V was cut back by 3 bases and J by 5 bases. This CDR3 is 13 amino acids long. Findings and caveats of the study: Cytomegalovirus-associated TCR beta chains were listed, numbering 150 to 200.

The clonotype originates from a woman in her twenties or thirties in good health and CMV-seronegative. The chain is built from TRBV5-6 and TRBJ2-5; 9 bases align to TRBD2. Source material: PBMCs. The CDR3 is CASSWGTSETQYF. CDR3 nucleotides: TGTGCCAGCAGCTGGGGGACTAGCGAGACCCAGTACTTC.